The 10 T cell receptor beta chains below were found in one sample sequenced in a study of early T cells in non-severe SARS-CoV-2 infection. TCRdb redid the calling of the 5' RACE reads with MiXCR, one entry per CDR3 protein. Counted here are 25,000 to 35,000 distinct CDR3 sequences, roughly 3.9% occurring once; the ten biggest clones make up 8.2%. The sample comprised whole blood. Source of these receptors: an adult who was a healthcare worker with PCR-confirmed SARS-CoV-2 infection or an uninfected control (not recorded which).

This clonotype was seen only a few times. V gene TRBV7-6 combines with J gene TRBJ2-1; TRBD2 matches at 9 bases. CDR3 size: 19 residues. Germline trimming cut 3 bases from V and 3 bases from J; bases unmatched to any gene: 15. Germline V gives CDR1 SGHVS, CDR2 FNYEAQ. This CDR3 is CASSLPILLAGSRYNEQFF. CDR3 nucleotides: TGTGCCAGCAGCTTGCCGATCCTTCTAGCGGGATCCCGCTACAATGAGCAGTTCTTC.

About this clonotype itself: This may stem from a read error, because a much larger clone lies one nucleotide away. The chain joins TRBV5-1 to TRBJ2-3; D remains unclear. Germline-derived CDR1 and CDR2 are SGHRS and YFSETQ. This CDR3 spans 11 amino acids. The CDR3 region is CPSSFDVTQYF. The CDR3 nucleotides are TGCCCCAGCAGCTTTGACGTTACGCAGTATTTT.

In its sample, this clonotype was seen many times. The chain carries TRBV30 and TRBJ1-2, with D uncertain. The CDR3 spans 14 residues. CDR1 is GTSNPN, CDR2 SVGIG, per germline (reference sequence). V shed 5 bases and J shed 4 bases, with 17 bases lying between them. This CDR3 is CAWSMATSGYGYTF. The CDR3 DNA is TGTGCCTGGTCAATGGCTACTTCGGGCTATGGCTACACCTTC.

There are many counts of this clonotype. V is TRBV7-2 and J is TRBJ2-1; TRBD1 is a possible D gene (7 bases). V was trimmed by 5 bases and J by 6 bases, leaving 17 bases between them. The CDR3 contains 15 residues. Germline V gene data show CDR1 as SGHTA and CDR2 as FQGNSA. CDR3 nucleotides: TGTGCCAGCAGCAAAAGCGGTCAGGGGGGCAATGAGCAGTTCTTC. Translating gives CASSKSGQGGNEQFF.

This clonotype showed up many times. The chain carries TRBV14 and TRBJ2-7; possibly TRBD1 for D (6 bases). Germline V gene sequence: CDR1 SGHDN, CDR2 FVKESK. This CDR3 has 15 amino acids. V shed 2 bases and J shed 1 base, with 12 bases lying between them. For the CDR3, the DNA is TGTGCCAGCAGCCAAATACAGGGATTTTCCTACGAGCAGTACTTC. Translating it yields CASSQIQGFSYEQYF.

CDR3: CASSVRDYEQYF. As DNA, the CDR3 is TGTGCCAGCAGTGTCCGAGACTACGAGCAGTACTTC. The gene calls are TRBV2 and TRBJ2-7; D is unclear. From germline, CDR1 is SNHLY and CDR2 FYNNEI. Trimming stripped 4 bases from V and 3 bases from J, with 7 bases between. This CDR3 is 12 amino acids long.

The chain carries TRBV11-3 and TRBJ1-5; weak D call: TRBD1 (5 bases). The V and J ends lost 5 bases and 3 bases respectively, with 14 bases between them. Germline lookup yields CDR1 SGHNT and CDR2 YENEEA. The CDR3 runs 15 residues. The CDR3 region is CASSRPGRDNQPQHF. The CDR3 DNA sequence: TGTGCCAGCAGCCGACCGGGACGGGACAATCAGCCCCAGCATTTT. Looking up the rest from reference TRBV11-3 and TRBJ1-5 gives the full variable domain: EAGVVQSPRYKIIEKKQPVAFWCNPISGHNTLYWYLQNLGQGPELLIRYENEEAVDDSQLPKDRFSAERLKGVDSTLKIQPAELGDSAVYLCASSRPGRDNQPQHFGDGTRLSIL.

This clonotype was counted many times. The chain carries TRBV19 and TRBJ2-1; possible D gene TRBD1, 5 bases. V was pared by 3 bases and J by 8 bases, with 11 bases between. Germline V gene sequence: CDR1 LNHDA, CDR2 SQIVND (reference sequence). The CDR3 sequence is 13 residues long. The CDR3 is CASSIIRGYEQFF. Written as DNA, the CDR3 is TGTGCCAGTAGTATTATAAGGGGCTATGAGCAGTTCTTC. Complete variable domain (other parts from reference TRBV19 and TRBJ2-1): DGGITQSPKYLFRKEGQNVTLSCEQNLNHDAMYWYRQDPGQGLRLIYYSQIVNDFQKGDIAEGYSVSREKKESFPLTVTSAQKNPTAFYLCASSIIRGYEQFFGPGTRLTVL.

The table lists this clonotype with a few counts. The chain is built from TRBV7-2 and TRBJ2-5; D gene unclear. The CDR3 runs 11 residues. Germline loops: CDR1 SGHTA, CDR2 FQGNSA. V gave up 5 bases and J gave up 7 bases, with 8 bases separating them. The CDR3 reads CASSTLGTQYF. Here the CDR3 DNA reads TGTGCCAGCAGCACTTTGGGGACCCAGTACTTC.

This clonotype showed up many times. The CDR3 spells CASSVAVGYEQYF. CDR3 DNA: TGTGCCAGCAGCGTAGCTGTTGGTTACGAGCAGTACTTC. The genes are TRBV9 and TRBJ2-7; D gene ambiguous. The length of the CDR3 is 13 residues. Germline CDR1 and CDR2: SGDLS and YYNGEE. The V and J ends lost 0 bases and 4 bases respectively, with 8 bases between them.